The following is a T cell receptor beta chain sequence with its context. This entry belongs to a study of blood T cell repertoires in COVID-19. Study in general: Sample material is recorded as cDNA or gDNA derived from T cells, B-cell-depleted T cells, or PBMCs.

The CDR3 is 13 amino acids. With 7 bases removed from V and 2 bases from J, the gap between germline ends came to 9 bases. Germline CDR1 and CDR2: SGHTA and FQGNSA. Authors' analysis steps: Estimates of nucleated cell counts were drawn from the amplification of reference gene primers. The data were produced by immunoSEQ multiplex PCR, yet TCRdb's version contains in-frame clones alone and is incomplete. V and J calls and clone size follow that table, whereas D and trimming were derived from the DNA. The sample gives around 70,000 clones, about nine tenths of which show up once; roughly 28% is in the top ten.

The sequenced sample consisted of peripheral blood. V usage is TRBV7-2 and J usage is TRBJ2-1, with D perhaps TRBD1 (6 bases). The TCR sequence derives from an elderly woman with active or convalescent COVID-19. This CDR3 is CASTGDPYNEQFF. Written as DNA, the CDR3 is TGTGCCAGCACAGGGGATCCCTACAATGAGCAGTTCTTC. The whole variable domain, filled in from reference TRBV7-2 and TRBJ2-1, reads GAGVSQSPSNKVTEKGKDVELRCDPISGHTALYWYRQSLGQGLEFLIYFQGNSAPDKSGLPSDRFSAERTGGSVSTLTIQRTQQEDSAVYLCASTGDPYNEQFFGPGTRLTVL.